This record looks at one T cell receptor (beta chain) sequence and its context. This sample was included in a study of blood T cell repertoires in COVID-19. The CDR3 is 14 amino acids. V was cut by 8 bases and J by 5 bases, with 14 bases left in between. Germline CDR1 and CDR2: KGHDR and SFDVKD. Measured with immunoSEQ multiplex PCR; TCRdb has only the in-frame clones, and not every one. The sample shows approximately 130,000 clones, roughly 87% of them seen only once. The rearrangement links TRBV24-1 to TRBJ2-2, with TRBD1 as a possible D gene (5 bases). Sequencing used PBMCs or T cells enriched from blood (not recorded which). This sequence originates from a man aged 30 to 39 who had recovered from COVID-19. The DNA for the CDR3 is TGTGCCACCACGTTCAGGGCGAGGACCGGGGAGCTGTTTTTT. Encoded protein: CATTFRARTGELFF.